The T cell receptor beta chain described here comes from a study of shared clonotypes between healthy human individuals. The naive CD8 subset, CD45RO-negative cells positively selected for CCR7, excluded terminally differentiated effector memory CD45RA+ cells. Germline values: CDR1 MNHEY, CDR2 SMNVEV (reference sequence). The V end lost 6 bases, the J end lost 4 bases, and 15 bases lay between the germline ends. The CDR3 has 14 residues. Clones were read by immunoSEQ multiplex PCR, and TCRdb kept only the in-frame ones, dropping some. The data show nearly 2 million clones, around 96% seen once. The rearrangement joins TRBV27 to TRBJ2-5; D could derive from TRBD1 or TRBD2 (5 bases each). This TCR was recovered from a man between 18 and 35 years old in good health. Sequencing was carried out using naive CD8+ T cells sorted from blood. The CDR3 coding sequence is TGTGCCAGCAGCAGACTTCGGGGCCCAGAGACCCAGTACTTC. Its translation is CASSRLRGPETQYF.